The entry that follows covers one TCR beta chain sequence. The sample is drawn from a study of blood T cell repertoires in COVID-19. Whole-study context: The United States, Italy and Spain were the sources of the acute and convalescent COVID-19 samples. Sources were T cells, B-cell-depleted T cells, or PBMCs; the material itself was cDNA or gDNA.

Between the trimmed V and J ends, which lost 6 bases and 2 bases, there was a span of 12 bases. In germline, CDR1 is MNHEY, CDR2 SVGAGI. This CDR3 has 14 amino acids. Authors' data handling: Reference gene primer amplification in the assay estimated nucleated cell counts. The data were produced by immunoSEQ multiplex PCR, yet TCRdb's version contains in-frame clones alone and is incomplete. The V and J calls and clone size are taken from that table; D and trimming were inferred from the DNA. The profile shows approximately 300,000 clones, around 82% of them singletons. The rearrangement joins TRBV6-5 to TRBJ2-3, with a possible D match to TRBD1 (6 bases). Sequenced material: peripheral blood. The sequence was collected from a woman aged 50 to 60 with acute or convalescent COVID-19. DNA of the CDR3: TGTGCCAGCAGGGCTACAGGGAACACAGATACGCAGTATTTT. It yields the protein CASRATGNTDTQYF.